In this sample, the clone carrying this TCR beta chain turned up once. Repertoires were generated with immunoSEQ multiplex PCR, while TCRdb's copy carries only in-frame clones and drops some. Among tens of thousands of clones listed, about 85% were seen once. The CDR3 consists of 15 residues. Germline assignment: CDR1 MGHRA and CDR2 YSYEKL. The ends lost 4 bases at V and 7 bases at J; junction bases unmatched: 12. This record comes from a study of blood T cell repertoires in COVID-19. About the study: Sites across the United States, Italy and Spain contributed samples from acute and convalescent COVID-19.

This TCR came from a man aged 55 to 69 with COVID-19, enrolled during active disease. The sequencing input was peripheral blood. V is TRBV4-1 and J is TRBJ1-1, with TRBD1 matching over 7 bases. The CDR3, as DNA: TGCGCCAGCAGCCGCTCAGGGGGAGTGGGTAATGAAGCTTTCTTT. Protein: CASSRSGGVGNEAFF.